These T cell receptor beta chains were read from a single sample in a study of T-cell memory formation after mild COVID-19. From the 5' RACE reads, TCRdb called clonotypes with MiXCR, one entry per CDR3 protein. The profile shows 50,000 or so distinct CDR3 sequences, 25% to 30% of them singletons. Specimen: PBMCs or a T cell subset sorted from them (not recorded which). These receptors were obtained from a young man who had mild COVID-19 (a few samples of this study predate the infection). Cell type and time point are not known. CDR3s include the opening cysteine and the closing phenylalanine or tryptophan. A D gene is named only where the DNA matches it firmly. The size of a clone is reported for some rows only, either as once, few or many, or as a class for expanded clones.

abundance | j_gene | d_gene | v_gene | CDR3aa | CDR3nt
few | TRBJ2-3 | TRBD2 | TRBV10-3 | CAISEGSGASTDTQYF | TGTGCCATCAGTGAAGGGAGCGGGGCTAGCACAGATACGCAGTATTTT
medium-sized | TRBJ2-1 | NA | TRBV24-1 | CATSDLRYEQFF | TGTGCCACCAGTGATCTTAGGTATGAGCAGTTCTTC
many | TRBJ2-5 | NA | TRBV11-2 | CASGREGQIQETQYF | TGTGCCAGCGGAAGGGAGGGACAGATACAAGAGACCCAGTACTTC
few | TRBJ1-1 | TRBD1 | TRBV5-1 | CASSLSARGQNTEAFF | TGCGCCAGCAGCTTGTCGGCCAGGGGGCAGAACACTGAAGCTTTCTTT
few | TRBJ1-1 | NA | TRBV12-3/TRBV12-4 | CASSFSGPRAEAFF | TGTGCCAGCAGTTTTAGCGGACCGCGCGCCGAGGCTTTCTTT
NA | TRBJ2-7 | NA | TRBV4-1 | CASSQDPGASYEQYF | TGCGCCAGCAGCCAAGATCCCGGGGCATCCTACGAGCAGTACTTC
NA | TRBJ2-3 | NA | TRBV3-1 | CASSQSLTDTQYF | TGTGCCAGCAGCCAGTCTTTAACAGATACGCAGTATTTT
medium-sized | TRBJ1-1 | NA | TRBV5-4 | CASSFEIGGQGEAFF | TGTGCCAGCAGCTTTGAGATCGGGGGGCAGGGTGAAGCTTTCTTT
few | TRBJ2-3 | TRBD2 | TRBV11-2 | CASSLSSGNTDTQYF | TGTGCCAGCAGCTTGTCTAGCGGGAACACAGATACGCAGTATTTT
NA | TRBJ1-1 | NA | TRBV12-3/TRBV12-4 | CASSSLLREAFF | TGTGCCAGCAGTTCCCTCCTACGCGAAGCTTTCTTT
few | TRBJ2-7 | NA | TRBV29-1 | CSVETKGRQYF | TGCAGCGTTGAAACAAAGGGCCGGCAGTACTTC
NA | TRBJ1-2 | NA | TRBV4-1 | CASSQAQAGDYGYTF | TGCGCCAGCAGCCAAGCCCAGGCCGGGGACTATGGCTACACCTTC
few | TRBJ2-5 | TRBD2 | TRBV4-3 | CASSQEVFGTSGGETQYF | TGCGCCAGCAGCCAGGAGGTCTTTGGGACTAGCGGGGGTGAGACCCAGTACTTC
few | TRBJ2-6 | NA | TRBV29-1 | CSVGTDFESGANVLTF | TGCAGCGTTGGCACGGACTTCGAGTCTGGGGCCAACGTCCTGACTTTC
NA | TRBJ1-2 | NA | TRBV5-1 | CASSLILLGQVGYTF | TGCGCCAGCAGCTTGATATTGTTGGGGCAGGTTGGCTACACCTTC
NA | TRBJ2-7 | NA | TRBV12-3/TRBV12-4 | CASSPQGYEQYF | TGTGCCAGCAGCCCACAGGGTTACGAGCAGTACTTC
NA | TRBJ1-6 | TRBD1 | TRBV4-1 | CASSFPPGDRDNSPLHF | TGCGCCAGCAGTTTTCCCCCCGGGGACAGGGACAATTCACCCCTCCACTTT
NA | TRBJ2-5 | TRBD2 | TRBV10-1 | CASTPLAGGQETQYF | TGCGCCAGCACTCCACTAGCGGGGGGCCAAGAGACCCAGTACTTC
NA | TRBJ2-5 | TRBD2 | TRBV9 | CASSASGRVEETQYF | TGTGCCAGCAGCGCCAGCGGGAGGGTTGAAGAGACCCAGTACTTC
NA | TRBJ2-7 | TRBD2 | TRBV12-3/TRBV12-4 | CASSTALAKVYTYEQYF | TGTGCCAGCAGCACCGCACTAGCGAAAGTTTATACCTACGAGCAGTACTTC
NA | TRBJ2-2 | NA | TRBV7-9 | CASSLGFRENTGELFF | TGTGCCAGCAGCTTAGGTTTCAGGGAGAACACCGGGGAGCTGTTTTTT
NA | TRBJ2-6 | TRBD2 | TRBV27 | CASSWGGGANVLTF | TGTGCCAGCAGTTGGGGCGGGGGAGCCAACGTCCTGACTTTC
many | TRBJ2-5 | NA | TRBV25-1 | CARGKRLAQETQYF | TGTGCCAGAGGGAAGCGGCTAGCGCAAGAGACCCAGTACTTC
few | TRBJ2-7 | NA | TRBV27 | CASSSGGRGEQYF | TGTGCCAGCAGCTCCGGCGGCAGGGGAGAGCAGTACTTC
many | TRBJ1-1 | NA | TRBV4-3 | CASSQAGNTEAFF | TGCGCCAGCAGCCAAGCCGGGAACACTGAAGCTTTCTTT
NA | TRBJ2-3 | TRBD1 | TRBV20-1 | CSARTGYTDTQYF | TGCAGTGCCAGGACAGGCTACACAGATACGCAGTATTTT
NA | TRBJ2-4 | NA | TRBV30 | CASQSVQRRDIQYF | TGTGCCTCCCAATCGGTACAGCGACGGGACATTCAGTACTTC
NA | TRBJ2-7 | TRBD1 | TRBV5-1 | CASSPHGTGKYEQYF | TGCGCCAGCAGCCCCCATGGGACAGGGAAATACGAGCAGTACTTC
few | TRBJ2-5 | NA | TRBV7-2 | CASSTRGGIQETQYF | TGTGCCAGCAGCACGCGGGGCGGAATCCAAGAGACCCAGTACTTC
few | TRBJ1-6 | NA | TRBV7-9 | CASRSNGDSPLHF | TGTGCCAGCAGATCCAACGGGGATTCACCCCTCCACTTT
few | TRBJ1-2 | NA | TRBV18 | CASSPPDSYGYTF | TGTGCCAGCTCCCCCCCGGACAGCTATGGCTACACCTTC
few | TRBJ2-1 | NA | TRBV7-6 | CASSLLGGDLFKQFF | TGTGCCAGCAGCTTACTCGGGGGTGATTTGTTTAAGCAGTTCTTC
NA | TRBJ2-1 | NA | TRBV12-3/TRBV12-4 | CASRDSGNEQFF | TGTGCCAGCAGGGACTCGGGGAATGAGCAGTTCTTC
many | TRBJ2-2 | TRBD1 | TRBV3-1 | CASSPGQGLITGELFF | TGTGCCAGCAGCCCCGGACAGGGGTTGATCACCGGGGAGCTGTTTTTT
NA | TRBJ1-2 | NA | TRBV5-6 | CASSQDDYGYTF | TGTGCCAGCAGCCAGGACGACTATGGCTACACCTTC
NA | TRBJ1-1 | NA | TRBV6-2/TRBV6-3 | CASSLGAQIQGGFTEAFF | TGTGCCAGCAGTTTGGGGGCCCAAATTCAGGGTGGATTCACTGAAGCTTTCTTT
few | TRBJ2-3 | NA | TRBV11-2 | CASSLVRGRAGSTDTQYF | TGTGCCAGCAGCTTAGTCCGTGGGAGAGCGGGTAGCACAGATACGCAGTATTTT
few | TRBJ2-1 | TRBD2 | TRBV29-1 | CSVEASGLDGSSYNEQFF | TGCAGCGTTGAGGCTAGCGGCCTAGATGGGAGCTCCTACAATGAGCAGTTCTTC
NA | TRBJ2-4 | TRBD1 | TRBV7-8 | CASKPGQSLAKNIQYF | TGTGCCAGTAAGCCGGGACAGAGCTTAGCCAAAAACATTCAGTACTTC
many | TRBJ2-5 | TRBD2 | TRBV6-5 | CASRPSGGLIQETQYF | TGTGCCAGCAGGCCGAGCGGGGGGCTGATTCAAGAGACCCAGTACTTC
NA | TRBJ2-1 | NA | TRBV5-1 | CASSSKLNEQFF | TGCGCCAGCAGCTCAAAGTTGAATGAGCAGTTCTTC
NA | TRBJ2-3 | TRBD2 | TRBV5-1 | CASSSSGTMVPDTQYF | TGCGCCAGCAGCTCTTCCGGGACTATGGTTCCAGATACGCAGTATTTT
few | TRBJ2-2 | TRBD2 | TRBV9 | CASSVATPSGERNTGELFF | TGTGCCAGCAGCGTAGCTACCCCTAGCGGGGAAAGGAACACCGGGGAGCTGTTTTTT
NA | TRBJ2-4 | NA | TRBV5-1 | CASSPQAGLAKNIQYF | TGCGCCAGCAGCCCCCAGGCCGGGCTAGCCAAAAACATTCAGTACTTC
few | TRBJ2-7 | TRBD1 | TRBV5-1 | CASSGRDREAGEQYF | TGCGCCAGCAGCGGCCGGGACAGGGAAGCCGGCGAGCAGTACTTC
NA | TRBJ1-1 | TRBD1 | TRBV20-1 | CSAQDRARTEAFF | TGCAGTGCTCAAGACAGGGCGAGGACTGAAGCTTTCTTT
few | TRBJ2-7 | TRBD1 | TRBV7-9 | CASSAPGQASYEQYF | TGTGCCAGCAGCGCGCCGGGACAGGCAAGCTACGAGCAGTACTTC
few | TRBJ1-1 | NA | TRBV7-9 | CASSPRGGPYTEAFF | TGTGCCAGCAGCCCTCGAGGGGGGCCTTACACTGAAGCTTTCTTT
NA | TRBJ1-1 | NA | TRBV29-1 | CSGEDSMNTEAFF | TGCAGCGGGGAGGACAGCATGAACACTGAAGCTTTCTTT
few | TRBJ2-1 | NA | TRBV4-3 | CASSQEGPGGGYNEQFF | TGCGCCAGCAGCCAAGAAGGTCCGGGGGGCGGTTACAATGAGCAGTTCTTC
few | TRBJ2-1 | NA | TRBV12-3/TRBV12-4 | CASSFTRTEQFF | TGTGCCAGCAGTTTTACTAGGACAGAGCAGTTCTTC
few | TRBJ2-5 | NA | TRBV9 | CASSFRAQETQYF | TGTGCCAGCAGCTTTCGGGCCCAAGAGACCCAGTACTTC
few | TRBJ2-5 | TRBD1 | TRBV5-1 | CASSAGTGAETQYF | TGCGCCAGCAGCGCGGGGACAGGGGCAGAGACCCAGTACTTC